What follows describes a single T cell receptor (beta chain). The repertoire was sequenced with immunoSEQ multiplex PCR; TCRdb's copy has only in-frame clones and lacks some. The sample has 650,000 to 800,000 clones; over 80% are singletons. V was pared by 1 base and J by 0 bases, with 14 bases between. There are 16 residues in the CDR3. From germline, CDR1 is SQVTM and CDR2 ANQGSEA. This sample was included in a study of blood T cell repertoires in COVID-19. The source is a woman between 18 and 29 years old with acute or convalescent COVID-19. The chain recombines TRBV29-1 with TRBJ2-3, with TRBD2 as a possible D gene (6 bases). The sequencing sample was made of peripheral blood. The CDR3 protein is CSVEVGGAPSTDTQYF. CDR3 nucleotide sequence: TGCAGCGTTGAAGTGGGGGGAGCACCTAGCACAGATACGCAGTATTTT.